This TCR beta chain was observed in a study of T cells in tumors after PD-1 blockade. TCRdb keeps only in-frame clones here, not all; method: immunoSEQ multiplex PCR. The data show 45,000 to 60,000 clones, 65% to 85% seen once. Germline V gene data show CDR1 as GTSNPN and CDR2 as SVGIG (reference sequence). The CDR3 runs 15 residues. V dropped 2 bases and J dropped 3 bases, with 14 bases sitting between them. The V gene is TRBV30, the J gene TRBJ2-1, with D possibly TRBD2 on 6 matching bases. The sequence was collected from a human donor with basal cell carcinoma. Source: PBMCs, taken before anti-PD-1 treatment. CDR3: CAWSPPASDYNEQFF. Here the CDR3 DNA reads TGTGCCTGGAGTCCCCCGGCTAGCGACTACAATGAGCAGTTCTTC.